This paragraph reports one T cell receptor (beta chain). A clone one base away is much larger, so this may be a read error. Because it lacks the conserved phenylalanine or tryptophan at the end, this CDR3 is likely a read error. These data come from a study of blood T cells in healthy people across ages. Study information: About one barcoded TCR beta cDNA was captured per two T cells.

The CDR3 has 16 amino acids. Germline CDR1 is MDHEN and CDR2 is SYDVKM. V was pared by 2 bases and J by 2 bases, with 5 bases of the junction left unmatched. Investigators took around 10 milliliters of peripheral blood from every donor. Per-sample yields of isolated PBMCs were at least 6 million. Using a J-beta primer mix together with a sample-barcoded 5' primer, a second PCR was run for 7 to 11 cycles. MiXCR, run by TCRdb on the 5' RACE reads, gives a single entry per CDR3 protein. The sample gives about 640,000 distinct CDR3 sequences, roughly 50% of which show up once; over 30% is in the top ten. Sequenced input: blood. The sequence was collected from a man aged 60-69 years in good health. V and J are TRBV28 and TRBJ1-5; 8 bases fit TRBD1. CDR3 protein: CASSLPPGQGNQPQHL. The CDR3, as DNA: TGTGCCAGCAGTTTACCCCCGGGACAGGGCAATCAGCCCCAGCATCTT.